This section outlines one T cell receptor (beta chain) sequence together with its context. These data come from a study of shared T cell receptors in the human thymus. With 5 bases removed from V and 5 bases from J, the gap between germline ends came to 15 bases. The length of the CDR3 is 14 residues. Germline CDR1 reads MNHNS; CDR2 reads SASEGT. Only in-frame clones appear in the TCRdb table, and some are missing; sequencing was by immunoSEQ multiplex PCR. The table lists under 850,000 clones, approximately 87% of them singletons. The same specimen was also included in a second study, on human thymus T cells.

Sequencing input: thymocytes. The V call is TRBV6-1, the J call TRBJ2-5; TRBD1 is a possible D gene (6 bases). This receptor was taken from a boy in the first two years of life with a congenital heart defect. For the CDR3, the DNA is TGTGCCAGCAGTCCCTACAGGGTTGTGGAGACCCAGTACTTC. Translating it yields CASSPYRVVETQYF.